The next 17 T cell receptor beta chains were all read from a single sample in a study of regulatory T cells in long-lasting Graves disease (dated by TCRdb to the early 2020s). Per the publication, the time point label means: persistent/refractory GD, antithyroid drugs over 5 years with positive TRAb. For both TCR sequencing and RNA sequencing, RNA was extracted from PBMCs in TRIzol. The library was built by means of multiplex PCR. Sequencing used an Illumina HiSeq 4000. iRepertoire HTBI primers and Arm-PCR amplification of CDR3 regions were used to construct TCR beta libraries. TCRdb applied fastp at Q25 and MiXCR to the public reads, then kept only in-frame beta chains. Rows matching on CDR3 protein sequence are summarized as one entry with the most common DNA and genes. The sample data list 400,000 to 500,000 distinct CDR3 sequences, and 20% to 25% of these were observed just once. Approximately 14% of the sample is taken by the ten largest.

Sequences were derived from peripheral blood mononuclear cells (PBMCs), sampled when the disease was refractory, from a patient treated with antithyroid drugs. The receptor set was obtained from a female donor with Graves disease.

This clonotype was found many times. A much larger clone is a single base away; this may be a read error. The chain recombines TRBV6-1 with TRBJ2-7, with TRBD1 matching over 8 bases. CDR3 length equals 13 residues. Germline V gene data show CDR1 as MNHNS and CDR2 as SASEGT. V was clipped by 6 bases and J by 2 bases; unmatched bases: 3. CDR3 DNA: TGTGCCAGCAGGCGGGACAGGACCTACGAGCAGTACTTC. Translated: CASRRDRTYEQYF.

This clonotype was picked up many times. J is TRBJ2-7 and V is TRBV3-1; D gene ambiguous. Germline V gene lookup returns CDR1 LGHDT and CDR2 YNNKEL (reference sequence). V was clipped by 0 bases and J by 3 bases, with 12 bases between them. This CDR3 comprises 15 residues. For the CDR3, the DNA is TGTGCCAGCAGCCAAGATCTAAGTATCCACTACGAGCAGTACTTC. Translation: CASSQDLSIHYEQYF.

This clonotype was counted ten times or more. The rearrangement joins TRBV24-1 to TRBJ2-5; 8 bases align to TRBD2. There are 16 residues in the CDR3. The germline CDR1 and CDR2 sequences are KGHDR and SFDVKD. V shed 7 bases, J shed 2 bases, and the junction held 11 bases outside the gene matches. DNA of the CDR3: TGTGCCACCAGCGACGTCACTAGCGGAACACAAGAGACCCAGTACTTC. It encodes CATSDVTSGTQETQYF.

The rearrangement joins TRBV18 to TRBJ2-1; D is perhaps TRBD1 (5 bases). This CDR3 is 14 amino acids long. V lost 3 bases and J 2 bases, leaving 8 bases between the germline ends. The germline V gene has CDR1 KGHSH and CDR2 LQKENI. CDR3 coding DNA: TGTGCCAGCTCACCGACAGATACCTACAATGAGCAGTTCTTC. Its protein is CASSPTDTYNEQFF.

The rearrangement links TRBV5-1 to TRBJ2-6; D is uncertain. Trimming cost V 1 base and J 0 bases, with 8 bases left between them. This CDR3 is 16 amino acids long. Germline-derived CDR1 and CDR2 are SGHRS and YFSETQ. The CDR3 sequence is CASSLTATSGANVLTF. CDR3 in DNA: TGCGCCAGCAGCTTGACAGCAACCTCTGGGGCCAACGTCCTGACTTTC.

Only a few counts were recorded for this clonotype. The chain has TRBV18 and TRBJ2-7; D is uncertain. V dropped 6 bases and J dropped 0 bases, with 12 bases sitting between them. Germline V gene lookup returns CDR1 KGHSH and CDR2 LQKENI. This CDR3 is built from 14 residues. The CDR3 protein is CASSWALGSYEQYF. In nucleotides, the CDR3 is TGTGCCAGCTCGTGGGCGCTGGGCTCCTACGAGCAGTACTTC.

This clonotype was picked up many times. V gene TRBV12-3 or TRBV12-4 combines with J gene TRBJ1-6, with D unresolved. V lost 2 bases and J 7 bases, leaving 15 bases between the germline ends. There are 16 residues in the CDR3. The DNA for the CDR3 is TGTGCCAGCAGTTTACGGGTGGAACTGACAAATTCACCCCTCCACTTT. Its translation is CASSLRVELTNSPLHF.

The rearrangement links TRBV4-2 to TRBJ2-5; TRBD2 agrees at 9 bases. This CDR3 has 16 residues. Trimming removed 0 bases from V and 5 bases from J; junction bases left unmatched: 7. Germline V gives CDR1 LGHNA, CDR2 YNFKEQ. The CDR3 bases are TGTGCCAGCAGCCAAGATCCAGCGGGAGGAAGGGAGACCCAGTACTTC. This translates into CASSQDPAGGRETQYF.

At least ten counts were recorded for this clonotype. The chain uses TRBV10-3 and TRBJ2-5, with 11 bases matching TRBD2. The germline gives CDR1 ENHRY, CDR2 SYGVKD. Trimming removed 4 bases from V and 4 bases from J; junction bases left unmatched: 5. The CDR3 length is 15 residues. DNA of the CDR3: TGTGCCATCAGTGTGGGTCTAGCGGGAGGAGAGACCCAGTACTTC. Its protein product is CAISVGLAGGETQYF.

This clonotype was counted ten times or more. This CDR3 is CASSLSGTLYEQYF. The DNA for the CDR3 is TGTGCCAGCAGCTTAAGCGGGACTCTGTACGAGCAGTACTTC. The chain joins TRBV7-2 to TRBJ2-7; the match to TRBD2 covers 7 bases. The germline CDR1 and CDR2 sequences are SGHTA and FQGNSA. Trimming cost V 2 bases and J 4 bases; bases outside gene matches: 5. The CDR3 is 14 amino acids.

This clonotype appeared a few times. This sequence joins TRBV7-9 and TRBJ1-5; 9 nucleotides match TRBD1. Germline V CDR1 and CDR2: SEHNR, FQNEAQ (reference sequence). There are 15 residues in the CDR3. The ends lost 1 base at V and 6 bases at J; junction bases unmatched: 4. The CDR3 protein is CASSLGTGDFQPQHF. For the CDR3, the DNA is TGTGCCAGCAGCTTAGGGACAGGGGACTTTCAGCCCCAGCATTTT.

This clonotype was seen at least ten times. The J gene is TRBJ2-2, the V gene TRBV2, with D unresolved. There are 12 residues in the CDR3. Germline V gives CDR1 SNHLY, CDR2 FYNNEI. Between the trimmed V and J ends, which lost 10 bases and 0 bases, there was a span of 6 bases. The CDR3 sequence is CATDTNTGELFF. The CDR3 coding sequence is TGTGCCACCGACACGAACACCGGGGAGCTGTTTTTT. Together with reference TRBV2 and TRBJ2-2, the CDR3 gives the full variable domain: EPEVTQTPSHQVTQMGQEVILRCVPISNHLYFYWYRQILGQKVEFLVSFYNNEISEKSEIFDDQFSVERPDGSNFTLKIRSTKLEDSAMYFCATDTNTGELFFGEGSRLTVL.

This clonotype occurred once. The chain combines TRBV20-1 with TRBJ2-1, with D possibly matching TRBD2 (6 bases). This CDR3 is built from 13 residues. The V and J ends lost 3 bases and 3 bases respectively, with 9 bases between them. Germline V gene data show CDR1 as DFQATT and CDR2 as SNEGSKA (reference sequence). DNA of the CDR3: TGCAGTGCTAGGCGGCGGGACTACAATGAGCAGTTCTTC. It translates to CSARRRDYNEQFF.

This clonotype was observed a handful of times. The rearrangement uses TRBV20-1 and TRBJ2-1; 12 nucleotides agree with TRBD2. V lost 7 bases to trimming and J lost 0 bases; unmatched junction nucleotides: 4. This CDR3 is built from 15 residues. Germline V gene sequence: CDR1 DFQATT, CDR2 SNEGSKA (reference sequence). CDR3 in DNA: TGCAGTGAAGGACTAGCGGGATCCTCCTACAATGAGCAGTTCTTC. Amino acid sequence: CSEGLAGSSYNEQFF.

The chain links TRBV5-1 to TRBJ2-1; 12 bases match TRBD2. CDR1 and CDR2 from the germline V gene are SGHRS and YFSETQ. Trimming removed 4 bases from V and 7 bases from J; junction bases left unmatched: 6. The CDR3 is 15 amino acids. CDR3 in amino acids: CASSPGLAGPNEQFF. The CDR3 nucleotides read TGCGCCAGCAGCCCGGGACTAGCGGGCCCTAATGAGCAGTTCTTC.

This clonotype was observed a handful of times. The chain has TRBV4-1 and TRBJ2-4; 8 bases align to TRBD2. The CDR3 spans 15 residues. Germline V CDR1 and CDR2: MGHRA, YSYEKL. V dropped 0 bases and J dropped 7; count of bases not matched to a gene: 5. CDR3 protein: CASSQEGTRGNIQYF. The CDR3 DNA reads TGCGCCAGCAGCCAAGAAGGGACTAGGGGGAACATTCAGTACTTC.

In this sample, this clonotype turned up many times. CDR3 DNA sequence: TGTGCCAGCAGTGAAGCAGGGGTGAACACTGAAGCTTTCTTT. Its translation: CASSEAGVNTEAFF. This chain connects TRBV2 to TRBJ1-1, with D maybe TRBD1 (5 bases). CDR1 and CDR2 (germline): SNHLY, FYNNEI. The CDR3 contains 14 residues. With 0 bases removed from V and 0 bases from J, the gap between germline ends came to 5 bases. The variable domain in full, with the rest retrieved from reference TRBV2 and TRBJ1-1, is EPEVTQTPSHQVTQMGQEVILRCVPISNHLYFYWYRQILGQKVEFLVSFYNNEISEKSEIFDDQFSVERPDGSNFTLKIRSTKLEDSAMYFCASSEAGVNTEAFFGQGTRLTVV.